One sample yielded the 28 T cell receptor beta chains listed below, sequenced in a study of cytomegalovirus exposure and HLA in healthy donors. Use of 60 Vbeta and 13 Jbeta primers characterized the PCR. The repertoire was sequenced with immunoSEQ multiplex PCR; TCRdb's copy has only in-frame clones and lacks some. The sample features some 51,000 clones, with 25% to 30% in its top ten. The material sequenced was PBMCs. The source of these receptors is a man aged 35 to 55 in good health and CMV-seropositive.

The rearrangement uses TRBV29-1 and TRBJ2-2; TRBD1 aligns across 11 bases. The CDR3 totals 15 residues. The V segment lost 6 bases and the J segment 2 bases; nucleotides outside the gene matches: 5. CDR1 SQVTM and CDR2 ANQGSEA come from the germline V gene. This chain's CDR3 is CSVGQGVTNTGELFF. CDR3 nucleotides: TGCAGCGTGGGACAGGGGGTGACTAACACCGGGGAGCTGTTTTTT.

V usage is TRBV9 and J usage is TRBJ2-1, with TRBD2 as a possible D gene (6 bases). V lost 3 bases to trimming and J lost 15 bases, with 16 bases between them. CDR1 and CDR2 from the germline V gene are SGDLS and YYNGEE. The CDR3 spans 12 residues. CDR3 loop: CASSALALIGFF. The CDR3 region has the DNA TGTGCCAGCAGCGCACTAGCCCTCATTGGGTTCTTC.

The CDR3 loop is CASSSGTSGGHTDTQYF. The DNA of the CDR3 is TGTGCCAGCAGCTCCGGGACTAGCGGGGGGCATACAGATACGCAGTATTTT. This rearrangement joins TRBV7-9 to TRBJ2-3; 15 positions agree with TRBD2. CDR1 is SEHNR, CDR2 FQNEAQ, per germline (reference sequence). The V gene end was trimmed by 4 bases and the J gene end by 3 bases; junction bases not matched to a gene: 5. This CDR3 is built from 17 residues.

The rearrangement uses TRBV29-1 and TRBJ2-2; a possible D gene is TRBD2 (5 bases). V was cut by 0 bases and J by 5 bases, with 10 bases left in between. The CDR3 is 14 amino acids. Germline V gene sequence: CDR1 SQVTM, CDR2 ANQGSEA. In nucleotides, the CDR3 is TGCAGCGTTGAAGATCTCACGGGGACCGGGGAGCTGTTTTTT. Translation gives CSVEDLTGTGELFF.

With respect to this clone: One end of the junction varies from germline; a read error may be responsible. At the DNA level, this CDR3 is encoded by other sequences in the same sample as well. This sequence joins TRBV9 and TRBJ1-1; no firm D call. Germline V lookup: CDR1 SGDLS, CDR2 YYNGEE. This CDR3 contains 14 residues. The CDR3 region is CASSAHEGHTEAFF. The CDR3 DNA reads TGCGCCAGCAGCGCCCATGAGGGTCACACTGAAGCTTTCTTT.

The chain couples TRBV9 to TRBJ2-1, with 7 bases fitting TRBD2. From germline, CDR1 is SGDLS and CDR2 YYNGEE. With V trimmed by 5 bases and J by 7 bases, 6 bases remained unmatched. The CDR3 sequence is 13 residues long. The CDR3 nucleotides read TGTGCCAGCAGAGGGAGGGAGGAAAATGAGCAGTTCTTC. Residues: CASRGREENEQFF. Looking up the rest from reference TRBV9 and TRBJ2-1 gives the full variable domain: DSGVTQTPKHLITATGQRVTLRCSPRSGDLSVYWYQQSLDQGLQFLIQYYNGEERAKGNILERFSAQQFPDLHSELNLSSLELGDSALYFCASRGREENEQFFGPGTRLTVL.

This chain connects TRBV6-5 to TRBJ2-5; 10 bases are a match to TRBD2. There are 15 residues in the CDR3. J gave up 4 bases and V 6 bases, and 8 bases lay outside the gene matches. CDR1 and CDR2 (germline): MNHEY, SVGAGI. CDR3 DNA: TGTGCCAGCAGCCAGGGGCTAGCGGGGGCAGAGACCCAGTACTTC. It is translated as CASSQGLAGAETQYF.

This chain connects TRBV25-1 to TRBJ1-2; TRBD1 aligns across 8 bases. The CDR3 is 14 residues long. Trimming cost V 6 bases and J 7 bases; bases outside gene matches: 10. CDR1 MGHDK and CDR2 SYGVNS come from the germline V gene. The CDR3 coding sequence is TGTGCCAGCAGCGTACAGGGGGGGTGGGGTGGCTACACCTTC. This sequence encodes CASSVQGGWGGYTF.

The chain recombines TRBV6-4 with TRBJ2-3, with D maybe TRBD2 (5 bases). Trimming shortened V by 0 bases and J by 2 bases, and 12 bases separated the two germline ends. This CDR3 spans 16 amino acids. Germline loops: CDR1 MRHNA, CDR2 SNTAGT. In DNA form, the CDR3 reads TGTGCCAGCAGTGACTCGGCCAGCGGCCCCACAGATACGCAGTATTTT. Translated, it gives CASSDSASGPTDTQYF.

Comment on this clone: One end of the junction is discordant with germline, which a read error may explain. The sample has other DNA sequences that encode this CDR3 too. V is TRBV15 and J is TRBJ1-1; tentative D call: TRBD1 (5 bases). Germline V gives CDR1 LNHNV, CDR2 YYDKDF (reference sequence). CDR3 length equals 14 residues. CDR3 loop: CATSRDRGNTEAFF. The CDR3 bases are TGTGCCACCAGCAGAGATCGGGGGAACACTGAGGCTTTCTTT.

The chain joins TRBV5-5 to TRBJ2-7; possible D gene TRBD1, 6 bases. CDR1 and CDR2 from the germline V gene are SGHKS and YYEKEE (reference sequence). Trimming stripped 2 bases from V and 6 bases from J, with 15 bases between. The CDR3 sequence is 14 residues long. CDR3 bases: TGTGCCAGCAGCTTCCTGGACAGCCGACGCGAGCAGTACTTC. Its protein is CASSFLDSRREQYF.

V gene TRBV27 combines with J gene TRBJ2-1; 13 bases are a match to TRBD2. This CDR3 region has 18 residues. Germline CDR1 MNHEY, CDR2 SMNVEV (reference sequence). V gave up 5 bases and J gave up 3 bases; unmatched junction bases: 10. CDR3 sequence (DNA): TGTGCCAGCAGTCCCCCGGGACTAGCGGGGCCGCACTACAATGAGCAGTTCTTC. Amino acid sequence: CASSPPGLAGPHYNEQFF.

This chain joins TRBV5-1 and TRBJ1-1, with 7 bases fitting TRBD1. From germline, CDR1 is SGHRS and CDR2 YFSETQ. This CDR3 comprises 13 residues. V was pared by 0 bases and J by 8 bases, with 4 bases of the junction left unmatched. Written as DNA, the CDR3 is TGCGCCAGCAGCTTGGCCGGGGACAGCGAAGCTTTCTTT. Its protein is CASSLAGDSEAFF.

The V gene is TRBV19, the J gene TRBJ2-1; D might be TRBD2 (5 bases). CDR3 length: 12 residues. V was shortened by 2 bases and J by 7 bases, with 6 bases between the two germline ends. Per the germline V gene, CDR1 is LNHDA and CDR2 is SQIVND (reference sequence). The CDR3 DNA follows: TGTGCCAGTAGTATAACTAGGAATGAGCAGTTCTTC. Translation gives CASSITRNEQFF.

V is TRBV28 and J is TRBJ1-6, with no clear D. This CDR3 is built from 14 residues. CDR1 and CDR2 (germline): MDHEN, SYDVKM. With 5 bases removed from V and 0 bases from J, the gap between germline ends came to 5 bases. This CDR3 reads CASSGSSYNSPLHF. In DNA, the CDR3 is TGTGCCAGCAGTGGCAGCTCCTATAATTCACCCCTCCACTTT.

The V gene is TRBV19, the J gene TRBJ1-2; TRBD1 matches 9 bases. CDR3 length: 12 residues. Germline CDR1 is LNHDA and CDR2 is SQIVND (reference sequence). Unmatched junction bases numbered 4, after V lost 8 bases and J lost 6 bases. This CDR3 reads CASVQGAHGYTF. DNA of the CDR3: TGTGCCAGTGTACAGGGGGCCCATGGCTACACCTTC.

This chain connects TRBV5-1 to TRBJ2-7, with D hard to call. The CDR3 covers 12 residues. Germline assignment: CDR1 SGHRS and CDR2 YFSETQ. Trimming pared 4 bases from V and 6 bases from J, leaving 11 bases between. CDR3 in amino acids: CASSAQAREQYF. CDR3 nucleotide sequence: TGCGCCAGCAGCGCTCAAGCACGCGAGCAGTACTTC.

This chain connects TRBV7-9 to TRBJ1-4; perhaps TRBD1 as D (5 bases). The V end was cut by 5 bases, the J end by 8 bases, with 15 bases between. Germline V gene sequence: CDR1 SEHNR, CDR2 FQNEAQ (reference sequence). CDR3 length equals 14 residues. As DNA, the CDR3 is TGTGCCAGCAGCCTCACGGGGGTCGCAGAAAAACTGTTTTTT. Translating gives CASSLTGVAEKLFF.

In DNA, the CDR3 is TGTGCCAGCAGCGTAGGGGGACAGGGTAAAGTCGGCGGGGAGCTGTTTTTT. Protein product: CASSVGGQGKVGGELFF. V usage is TRBV9 and J usage is TRBJ2-2, with 9 bases fitting TRBD1. This CDR3 region has 17 residues. Germline-derived CDR1 and CDR2 are SGDLS and YYNGEE. Unmatched junction bases numbered 10, after V lost 0 bases and J lost 7 bases.

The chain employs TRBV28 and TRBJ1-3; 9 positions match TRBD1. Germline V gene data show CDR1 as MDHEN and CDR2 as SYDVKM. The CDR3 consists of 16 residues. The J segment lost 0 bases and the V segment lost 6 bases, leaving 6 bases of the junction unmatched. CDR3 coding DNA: TGTGCCAGCAGCTCTCCGGGACAGGGCTCTGGAAACACCATATATTTT. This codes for CASSSPGQGSGNTIYF.

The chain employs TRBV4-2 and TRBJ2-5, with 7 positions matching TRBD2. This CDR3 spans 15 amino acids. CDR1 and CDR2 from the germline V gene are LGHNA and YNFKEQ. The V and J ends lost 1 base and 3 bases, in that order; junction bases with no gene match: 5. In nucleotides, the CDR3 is TGTGCCAGCAGCCAAGGGGCTAGCGGCAAAGAGACCCAGTACTTC. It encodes CASSQGASGKETQYF.

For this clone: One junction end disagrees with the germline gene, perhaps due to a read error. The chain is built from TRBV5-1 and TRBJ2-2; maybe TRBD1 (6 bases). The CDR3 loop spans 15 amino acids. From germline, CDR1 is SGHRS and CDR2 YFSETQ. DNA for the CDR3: TGCGCCAGCAGCTGGGGAGACAGGAACACCGGGGAGTTGTTTTTT. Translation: CASSWGDRNTGELFF. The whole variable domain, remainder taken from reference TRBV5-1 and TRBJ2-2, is KAGVTQTPRYLIKTRGQQVTLSCSPISGHRSVSWYQQTPGQGLQFLFEYFSETQRNKGNFPGRFSGRQFSNSRSEMNVSTLELGDSALYLCASSWGDRNTGELFFGEGSRLTVL.

The CDR3 DNA reads as TGTGCCAGCCCCGGGGTAGCGGGAGAATACAATGAGCAGTTCTTC. The encoded protein is CASPGVAGEYNEQFF. This chain joins TRBV5-4 and TRBJ2-1; 9 nucleotides match TRBD2. CDR1 is SGHNT and CDR2 is YYREEE in the germline V gene (reference sequence). V was pared by 7 bases and J by 4 bases, with 9 bases of the junction left unmatched. This CDR3 is built from 15 residues.

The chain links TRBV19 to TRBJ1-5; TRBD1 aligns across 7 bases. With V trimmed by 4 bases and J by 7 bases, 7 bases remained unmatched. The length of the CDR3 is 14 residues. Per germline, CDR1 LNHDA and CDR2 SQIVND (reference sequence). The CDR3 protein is CASSTTGSGQPQHF. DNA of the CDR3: TGTGCCAGTAGTACGACAGGGTCCGGGCAGCCCCAGCATTTT.

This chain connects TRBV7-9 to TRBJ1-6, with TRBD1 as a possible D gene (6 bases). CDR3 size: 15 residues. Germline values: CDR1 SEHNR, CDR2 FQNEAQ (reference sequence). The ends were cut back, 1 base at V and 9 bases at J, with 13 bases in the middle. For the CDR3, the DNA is TGTGCCAGCAGCTTAGGGTCCTTAGGGGGTTCACCCCTCCACTTT. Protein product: CASSLGSLGGSPLHF.

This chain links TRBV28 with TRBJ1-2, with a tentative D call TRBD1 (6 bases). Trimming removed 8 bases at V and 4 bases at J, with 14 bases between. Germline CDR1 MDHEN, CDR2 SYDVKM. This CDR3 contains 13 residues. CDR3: CASGRGGPYGYTF. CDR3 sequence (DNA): TGTGCCAGCGGGAGGGGGGGGCCCTATGGCTACACCTTC.

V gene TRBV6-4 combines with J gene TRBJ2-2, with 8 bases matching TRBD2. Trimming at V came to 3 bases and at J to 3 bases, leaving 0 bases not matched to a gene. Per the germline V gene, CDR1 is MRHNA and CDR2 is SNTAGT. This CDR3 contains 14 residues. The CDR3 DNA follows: TGTGCCAGCAGTGAGCGGGGGGACACCGGGGAGCTGTTTTTT. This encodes CASSERGDTGELFF.

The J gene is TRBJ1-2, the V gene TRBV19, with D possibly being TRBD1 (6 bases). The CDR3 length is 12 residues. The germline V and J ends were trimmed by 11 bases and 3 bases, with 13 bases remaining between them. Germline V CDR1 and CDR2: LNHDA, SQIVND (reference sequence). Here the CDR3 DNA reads TGTGCCTCGAGGAAGGGGGACTATGGCTACACCTTC. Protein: CASRKGDYGYTF.